This passage covers 3 T cell receptor beta chains from one sample sequenced in a study of T cells in Graves' hyperthyroidism and ophthalmopathy. What was amplified from RNA transcripts were TCR beta CDR3 regions. First-round RT-PCR of the TCR CDR3 relied on the HTBI primer set. TCRdb re-called the multiplex PCR reads with MiXCR, one entry per CDR3 protein. The repertoire holds about 520,000 distinct CDR3 sequences, with around a quarter as singletons. Sequenced sample: blood. Receptor source: a woman in her 30s with Graves' ophthalmopathy.

This chain connects TRBV30 to TRBJ2-2, with D uncertain. The CDR3 contains 13 residues. V lost 1 base and J lost 2, with 5 bases in between. CDR1 and CDR2 (germline): GTSNPN, SVGIG (reference sequence). CDR3 DNA sequence: TGTGCCTGGAGTGAAGAAAACACCGGGGAGCTGTTTTTT. Translation gives CAWSEENTGELFF.

This clonotype was counted at least ten times. The chain employs TRBV25-1 and TRBJ2-5; the D is unclear. The CDR3 has 14 residues. The germline V gene encodes CDR1 MGHDK and CDR2 SYGVNS. V gave up 3 bases and J gave up 5 bases, with 13 bases separating them. The DNA for the CDR3 is TGTGCCAGCAGTGACATAGGTTCTTGGGAGACCCAGTACTTC. This sequence encodes CASSDIGSWETQYF.

As DNA, the CDR3 is TGTGCCAGCAGTTACAGGACAGGGCTCCATGGCTACACCTTC. Translating gives CASSYRTGLHGYTF. The genes are TRBV6-5 and TRBJ1-2; 8 bases fit TRBD1. Germline CDR1 MNHEY, CDR2 SVGAGI. The CDR3 runs 14 residues. Trimming took 2 bases from V and 6 from J; bases not matched to a gene: 5.